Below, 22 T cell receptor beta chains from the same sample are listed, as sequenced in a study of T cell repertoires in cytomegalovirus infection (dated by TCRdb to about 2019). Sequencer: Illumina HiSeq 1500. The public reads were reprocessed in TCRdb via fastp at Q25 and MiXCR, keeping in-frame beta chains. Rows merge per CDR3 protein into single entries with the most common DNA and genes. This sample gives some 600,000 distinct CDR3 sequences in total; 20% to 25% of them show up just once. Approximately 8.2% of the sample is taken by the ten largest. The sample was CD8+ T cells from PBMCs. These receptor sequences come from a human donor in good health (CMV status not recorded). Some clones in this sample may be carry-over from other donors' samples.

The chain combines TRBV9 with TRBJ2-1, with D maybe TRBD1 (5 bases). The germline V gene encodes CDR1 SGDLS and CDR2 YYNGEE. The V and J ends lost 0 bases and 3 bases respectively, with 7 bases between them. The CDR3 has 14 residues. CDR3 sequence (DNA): TGTGCCAGCAGCGTAGAGGGGAACTACAATGAGCAGTTCTTC. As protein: CASSVEGNYNEQFF.

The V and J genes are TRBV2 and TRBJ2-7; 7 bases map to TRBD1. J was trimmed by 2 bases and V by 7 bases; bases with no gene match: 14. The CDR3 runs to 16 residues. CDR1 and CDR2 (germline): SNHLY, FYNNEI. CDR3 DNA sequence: TGTGCCAGCACCGAACGCAGGGGGAAGGAGGCCTACGAGCAGTACGTC. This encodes CASTERRGKEAYEQYV.

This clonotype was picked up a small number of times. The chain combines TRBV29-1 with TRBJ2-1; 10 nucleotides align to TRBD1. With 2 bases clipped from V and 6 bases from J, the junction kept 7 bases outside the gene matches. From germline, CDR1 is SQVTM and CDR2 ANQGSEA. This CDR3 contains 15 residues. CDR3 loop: CSVEFAGTGANEQFF. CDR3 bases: TGCAGCGTTGAATTCGCCGGGACAGGGGCCAATGAGCAGTTCTTC.

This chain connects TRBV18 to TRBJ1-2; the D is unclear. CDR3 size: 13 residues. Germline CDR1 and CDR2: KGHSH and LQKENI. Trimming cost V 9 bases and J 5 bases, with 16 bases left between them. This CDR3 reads CASRDYKDYGYTF. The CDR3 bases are TGTGCCAGTCGGGATTACAAGGATTATGGCTACACCTTC.

The CDR3 here is CASSMGSGYEQYF. The CDR3 region has the DNA TGTGCCAGTAGTATGGGTTCGGGATACGAGCAGTACTTC. V usage is TRBV19 and J usage is TRBJ2-7, with a tentative D call TRBD2 (5 bases). The V gene's germline CDR1 is LNHDA and CDR2 SQIVND (reference sequence). The CDR3 extends over 13 amino acids. V lost 3 bases and J lost 4, with 10 bases in between.

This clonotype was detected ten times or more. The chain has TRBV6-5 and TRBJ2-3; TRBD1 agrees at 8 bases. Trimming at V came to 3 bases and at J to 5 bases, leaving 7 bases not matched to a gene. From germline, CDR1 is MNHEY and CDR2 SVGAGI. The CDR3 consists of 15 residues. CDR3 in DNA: TGTGCCAGCAGTTATGAAGGACAGGGATTAGATACGCAGTATTTT. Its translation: CASSYEGQGLDTQYF.

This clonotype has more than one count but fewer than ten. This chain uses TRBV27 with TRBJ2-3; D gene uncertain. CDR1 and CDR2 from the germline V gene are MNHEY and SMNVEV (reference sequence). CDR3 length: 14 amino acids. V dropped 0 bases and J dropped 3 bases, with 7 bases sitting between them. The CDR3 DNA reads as TGTGCCAGCAGTTTATCCCACGGAACAGATACGCAGTATTTT. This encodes CASSLSHGTDTQYF.

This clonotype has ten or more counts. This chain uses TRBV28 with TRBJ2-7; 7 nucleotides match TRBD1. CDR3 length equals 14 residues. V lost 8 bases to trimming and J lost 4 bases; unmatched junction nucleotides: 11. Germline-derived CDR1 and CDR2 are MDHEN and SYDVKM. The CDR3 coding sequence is TGTGCCAGCTTATTTATACGACAGGGTTACGAGCAGTACGTC. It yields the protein CASLFIRQGYEQYV.

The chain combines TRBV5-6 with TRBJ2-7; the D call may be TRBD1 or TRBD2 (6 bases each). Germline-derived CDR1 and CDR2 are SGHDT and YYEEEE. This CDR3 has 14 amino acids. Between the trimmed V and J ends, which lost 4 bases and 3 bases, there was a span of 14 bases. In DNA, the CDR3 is TGTGCCAGCAGCCCGGGGGACAATCTCTACGAGCAGTACTTC. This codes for CASSPGDNLYEQYF.

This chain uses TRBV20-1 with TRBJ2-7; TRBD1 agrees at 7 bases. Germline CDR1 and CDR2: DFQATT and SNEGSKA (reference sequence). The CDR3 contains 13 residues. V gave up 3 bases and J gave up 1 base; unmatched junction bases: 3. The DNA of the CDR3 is TGCAGTGCTAGGACAGGGATATCCTACGAGCAGTACGTC. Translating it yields CSARTGISYEQYV.

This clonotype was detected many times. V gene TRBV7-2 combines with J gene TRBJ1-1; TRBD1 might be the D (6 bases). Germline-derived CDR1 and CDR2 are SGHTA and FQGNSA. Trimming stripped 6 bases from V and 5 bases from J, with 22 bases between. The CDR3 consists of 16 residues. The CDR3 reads CASSPRGLGDGTEAFF. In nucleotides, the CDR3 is TGTGCCAGCAGTCCCAGGGGCCTCGGTGATGGGACTGAAGCTTTCTTT.

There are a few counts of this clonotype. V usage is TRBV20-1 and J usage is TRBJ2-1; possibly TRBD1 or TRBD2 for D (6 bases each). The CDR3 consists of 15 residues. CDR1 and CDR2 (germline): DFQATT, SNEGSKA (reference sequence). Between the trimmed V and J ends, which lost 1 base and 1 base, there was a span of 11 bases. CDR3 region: CSARGTGRSYNEQFF. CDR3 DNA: TGCAGTGCTAGAGGAACAGGGAGGTCCTACAATGAGCAGTTCTTC.

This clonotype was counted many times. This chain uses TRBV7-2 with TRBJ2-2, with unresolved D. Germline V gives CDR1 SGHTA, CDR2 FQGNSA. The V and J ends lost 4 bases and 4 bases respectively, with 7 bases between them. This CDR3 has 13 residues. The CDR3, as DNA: TGTGCCAGCAGCTACGGTCCCACCGGGGAGCTGTTTTTT. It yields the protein CASSYGPTGELFF.

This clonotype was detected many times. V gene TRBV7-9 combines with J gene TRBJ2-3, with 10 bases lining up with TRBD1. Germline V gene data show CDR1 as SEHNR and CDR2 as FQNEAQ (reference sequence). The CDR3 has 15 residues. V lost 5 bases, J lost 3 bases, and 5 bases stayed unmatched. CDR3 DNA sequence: TGTGCCAGCAGCGACAGGGGGCTTTTGACAGATACGCAGTATTTT. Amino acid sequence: CASSDRGLLTDTQYF.

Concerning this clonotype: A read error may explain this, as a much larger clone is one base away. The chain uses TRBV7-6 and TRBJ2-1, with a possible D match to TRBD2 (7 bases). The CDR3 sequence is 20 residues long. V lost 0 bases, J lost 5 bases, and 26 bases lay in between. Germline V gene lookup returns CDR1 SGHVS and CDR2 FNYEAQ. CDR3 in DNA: TGTGCCAGCAGCTTAGCGCTCGGGGCGGGGGCAACCCTCCTTAACAATGAGCAGTTCTTC. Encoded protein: CASSLALGAGATLLNNEQFF.

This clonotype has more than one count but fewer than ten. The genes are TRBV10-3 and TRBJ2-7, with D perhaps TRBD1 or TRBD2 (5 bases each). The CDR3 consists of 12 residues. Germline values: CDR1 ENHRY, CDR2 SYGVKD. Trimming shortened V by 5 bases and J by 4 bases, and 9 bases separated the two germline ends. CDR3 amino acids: CAISPGTYEQYV. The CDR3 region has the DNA TGTGCCATCAGTCCAGGGACGTACGAGCAGTACGTC.

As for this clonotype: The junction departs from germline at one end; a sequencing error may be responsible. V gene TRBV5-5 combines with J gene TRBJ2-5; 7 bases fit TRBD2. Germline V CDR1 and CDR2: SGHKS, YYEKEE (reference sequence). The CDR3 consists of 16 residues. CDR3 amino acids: CVSSHRSASGQETQYF. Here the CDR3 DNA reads TGTGTCAGCAGTCATCGTAGCGCTAGCGGACAAGAGACCCAGTACTTC.

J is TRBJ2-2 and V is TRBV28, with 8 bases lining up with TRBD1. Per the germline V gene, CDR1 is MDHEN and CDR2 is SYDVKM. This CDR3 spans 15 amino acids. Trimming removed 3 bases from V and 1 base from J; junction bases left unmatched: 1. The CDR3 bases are TGTGCCAGCAGTTTTGGGACAGGGAACACCGGGGAGCTGTTTTTT. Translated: CASSFGTGNTGELFF.

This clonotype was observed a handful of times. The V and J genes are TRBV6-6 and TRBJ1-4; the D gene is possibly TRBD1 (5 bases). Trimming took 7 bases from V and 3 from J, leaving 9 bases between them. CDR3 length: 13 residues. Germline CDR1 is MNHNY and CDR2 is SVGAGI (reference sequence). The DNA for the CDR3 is TGTGCCAGCATGACAGAATCTAATGAAAAACTGTTTTTT. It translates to CASMTESNEKLFF.

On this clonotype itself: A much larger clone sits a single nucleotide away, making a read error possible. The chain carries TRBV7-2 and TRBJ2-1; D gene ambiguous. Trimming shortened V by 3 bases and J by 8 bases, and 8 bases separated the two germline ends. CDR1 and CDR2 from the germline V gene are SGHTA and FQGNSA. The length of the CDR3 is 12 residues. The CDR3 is CASSFDEDEQFF. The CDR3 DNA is TGTGCCAGCAGCTTTGACGAAGATGAGCAGTTCTTC.

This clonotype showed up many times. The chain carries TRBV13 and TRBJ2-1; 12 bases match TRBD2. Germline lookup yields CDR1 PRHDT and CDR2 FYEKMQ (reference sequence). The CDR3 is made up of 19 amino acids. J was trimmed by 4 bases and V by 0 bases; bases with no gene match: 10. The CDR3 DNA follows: TGTGCCAGCAGCTTAGGACTAGCGGGGGGACGGGTCGGGTACAATGAGCAGTTCTTC. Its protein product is CASSLGLAGGRVGYNEQFF.

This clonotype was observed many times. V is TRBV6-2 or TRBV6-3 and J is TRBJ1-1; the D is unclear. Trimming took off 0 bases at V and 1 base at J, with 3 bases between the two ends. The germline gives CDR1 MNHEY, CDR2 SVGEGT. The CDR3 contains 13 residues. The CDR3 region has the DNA TGTGCCAGCAGTTACTCACAGAACACTGAAGCTTTCTTT. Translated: CASSYSQNTEAFF.